This entry concerns a single TCR beta chain. Its antigen is unknown. The authors made the TRB cDNA libraries by 5' RACE using UMI labels. TCRdb reprocessed the 5' RACE reads and stores each CDR3 protein as one record, lacking DNA. The table for this sample gives 120,000 or so distinct CDR3 sequences. This entry is derived from a study of CXCR3-negative and CXCR3-positive naive CD8 T cells. Study-wide points: Higher TRB CDR3 hydrophobicity marked CXCR3-positive naive cells relative to CXCR3-negative naive cells.

The sequence was obtained from a human donor in good health. Some clones in this sample may be carry-over from other donors' samples. Sequenced: naive CXCR3+ CD8+ T cells from blood. Sample subset: CD45RO-CCR7+CD27+CD95- naive CD8+ T cells expressing CXCR3 (TNR3+).

CDR3 residues: CASSDPRGGTYEQYF. The rearrangement joins TRBV25-1 to TRBJ2-7; TCRdb reports TRBD1, a call that lacks DNA to check it against. The length of the CDR3 is 15 residues. In germline, CDR1 is MGHDK, CDR2 SYGVNS.